The TCR beta chain under discussion was sequenced for a study of T cell changes during pregnancy in multiple sclerosis. The CDR3 contains 15 residues. V was trimmed by 0 bases and J by 4 bases, leaving 10 bases between them. The V gene's germline CDR1 is SGHRS and CDR2 YFSETQ. Generated by immunoSEQ multiplex PCR, the TCRdb table keeps only in-frame clones and is missing some. The sample consists of 100,000 or so clones, approximately 94% of them appearing once. The rearrangement joins TRBV5-1 to TRBJ2-2; TRBD1 might be the D (6 bases). Sequenced here: peripheral blood, sampled after pregnancy. The TCR was taken from a female donor with multiple sclerosis, enrolled in a pregnancy study. The CDR3 sequence: CASSLAMDSTGELFF. The CDR3, as DNA: TGCGCCAGCAGCTTGGCCATGGACAGCACCGGGGAGCTGTTTTTT.